These T cell receptor beta chains were read from a single sample in a study of blood T cells in healthy people across ages. A single record per CDR3 protein comes from TCRdb applying MiXCR to the 5' RACE reads. Found here are about 640,000 distinct CDR3 sequences, less than 35% of them singletons; the top ten hold around 14%. Sequencing input: blood. These TCRs come from a woman older than 75 in good health. CDR3s include the opening cysteine and the closing phenylalanine or tryptophan. D genes are given only for firm matches. Expanded clones are given a class, and other clones once, few, many or no size at all.

clone size,D gene,J gene,V gene,CDR3 DNA,CDR3 protein
-,-,TRBJ1-5,TRBV28,TGTGCCAGCAGTTTTCTGGGGGAGGGACAGCCCCAGCATTTT,CASSFLGEGQPQHF
few,TRBD1,TRBJ1-5,TRBV12-3/TRBV12-4,TGTGCCAGCAGTCCCGGGACAGGGATGCCTAGCAATCAGCCCCAGCATTTT,CASSPGTGMPSNQPQHF
-,-,TRBJ1-1,TRBV4-2,TGTGCCAGCAGCCATACCCGGGGCGGGCAGATGAACACTGAAGCTTTCTTT,CASSHTRGGQMNTEAFF
many,TRBD2,TRBJ2-3,TRBV20-1,TGCAGTGCCCGATTAGCCCGGCAGCGGGGGGGCCGCACAGATACGCAGTATTTT,CSARLARQRGGRTDTQYF
many,TRBD1,TRBJ2-7,TRBV7-9,TGTGCCAGCAGCTCCGACAGGGTTTCCTACGAGCAGTACTTC,CASSSDRVSYEQYF
-,-,TRBJ1-2,TRBV5-1,TGCGCCAGCAAGGAACCGGGGTCGGACTATGGCTACACCTTC,CASKEPGSDYGYTF
-,-,TRBJ2-3,TRBV20-1,TGCAGTGCATCACCGGGACTCCACACAGATACGCAGTATTTT,CSASPGLHTDTQYF
-,TRBD1,TRBJ2-3,TRBV12-3/TRBV12-4,TGTGCCAGCAGTCCAGGGACAGAGGATACGCAGTATTTT,CASSPGTEDTQYF
-,-,TRBJ2-3,TRBV20-1,TGCAGTGCCCCCATCTCCCGTTTGTCGCCAGATACGCAGTATTTT,CSAPISRLSPDTQYF
few,TRBD2,TRBJ2-5,TRBV3-1,TGTGCCAGCAGCCCGGGACTAGCTAAGAATGAGCAGTACTTC,CASSPGLAKNEQYF
-,-,TRBJ1-1,TRBV18,TGTGCCAGCTCACCTTACTTTCAGGGCCGGAACACTGAAGCTTTCTTT,CASSPYFQGRNTEAFF
many,TRBD2,TRBJ2-4,TRBV7-3,TGTGCCAGCAGCTTAACTGGCGGGGGGGCAGCCAAAAACATTCAGTACTTC,CASSLTGGGAAKNIQYF
-,TRBD2,TRBJ2-1,TRBV7-2,TGTGCCAGCAGCCGGGGTGGGAGGGCCCGGGAGCAGTTCTTC,CASSRGGRAREQFF
-,TRBD1,TRBJ1-2,TRBV20-1,TGCAGTGCTAGAGACCGGGACAGGGGGCGGAGTTCCAGCTACACCTTC,CSARDRDRGRSSSYTF